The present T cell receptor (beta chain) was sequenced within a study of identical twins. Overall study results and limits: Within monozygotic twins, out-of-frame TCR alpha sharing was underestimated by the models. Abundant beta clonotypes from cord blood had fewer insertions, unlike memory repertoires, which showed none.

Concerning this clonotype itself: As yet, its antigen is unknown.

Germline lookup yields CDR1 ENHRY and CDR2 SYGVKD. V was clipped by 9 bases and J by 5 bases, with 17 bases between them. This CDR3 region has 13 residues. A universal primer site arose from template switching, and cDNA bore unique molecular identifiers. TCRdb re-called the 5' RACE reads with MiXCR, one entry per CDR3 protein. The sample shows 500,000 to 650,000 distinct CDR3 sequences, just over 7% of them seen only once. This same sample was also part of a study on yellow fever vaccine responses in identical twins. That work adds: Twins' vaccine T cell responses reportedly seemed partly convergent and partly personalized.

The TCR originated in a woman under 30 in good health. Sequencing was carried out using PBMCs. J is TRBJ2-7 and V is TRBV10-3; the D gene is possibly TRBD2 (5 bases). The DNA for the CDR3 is TGTGCCATTGGCCTCGCGGTCGGGGACGAGCAGTACTTC. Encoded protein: CAIGLAVGDEQYF.